This entry concerns a single TCR beta chain. The clone's antigen remains unknown. One base away there is no much larger clone; base qualities are not given. Collaborating institutions collected whole blood in K2EDTA tubes following their own protocols. For TCRbeta analysis, collaborators shipped samples as frozen whole blood, isolated PBMCs, or DNA extracted from either of those sample types. This record belongs to a study of blood T cell repertoires in COVID-19 (dated by TCRdb to 2020 to 2021). Turning to the overall study: The collaborator samples originated in the United States, Italy and Spain and spanned the acute and convalescent phases of COVID-19. The prospective study material was composed of cDNA or gDNA derived from T cells, B-cell-depleted T cells, or PBMCs. Where HLA class I and class II types were available, the types were taken from metadata supplied by the sample provider, not from assay-based typing. The repertoires were released in a freely available public database meant as a resource for research on the immune response to SARS-CoV-2. Sample metadata almost always included a de-identified subject ID, COVID-19 status, age in years and sex. Subjects who had been exposed to COVID-19, were actively infected with it, or had recovered from it provided the deeply sampled blood TCRbeta repertoires that made up the dataset. Samples were obtained from the ongoing ImmuneRACE study (first 160 participants) and from about 1,300 subjects provided by 6 global collaborators.

Per the germline V gene, SNHLY is the CDR1 and FYNNEI is the CDR2. Inclusive of the bounding cysteine and phenylalanine, the CDR3 is 11 residues long. Just the 33-base CDR3 DNA is kept, in frame starting at base 1. V drops 4 bases and J drops 4 bases, leaving 5 bases in between. Findings and caveats that apply to the study as a whole: The quantity of clinical and demographic metadata differed by source and by participant and was supplied without curation.

The immunoSEQ Assay, a bias-controlled multiplex PCR, was used to amplify TCRbeta CDR3 regions from genomic DNA. In the source study's methods: The number of nucleated cells in each sample was estimated by amplification of reference gene primers within the assay. To quantify the absolute abundance of each unique TCRbeta CDR3 rearrangement, sequence reads were collapsed and filtered. For each sample, productive Simpson clonality was calculated by taking the square root of Simpson's diversity index across productive rearrangements. Entries here come from immuneACCESS through TCRdb and include only in-frame sequences with V and J called. Some clones fail to appear in such tables; in the studies checked, an unresolved V gene covers under half of the shortfall, and the cause of the remainder is unknown. Clonal size and the V and J genes are those of that table, whereas D and trimming came from the DNA. The sample table shows some 150,000 clones, and 65% to 90% are seen once. About 7.8% of the sample is held by the ten biggest clonotypes.

Input material: peripheral blood. Recombination linked TRBV2 to TRBJ2-7, with the D gene too uncertain to name. This clonotype was obtained from a woman aged 45-59 years in a cohort sampled during active or convalescent COVID-19. CDR3 protein: CASSAPYEQYF. The nucleotide sequence is given as TGTGCCAGCAGTGCCCCGTACGAGCAGTACTTC.